This record concerns one T cell receptor (beta chain) sequence. The entry originates in a study of blood T cell repertoires in COVID-19. The CDR3 has 15 amino acids. Germline CDR1 is SEHNR and CDR2 is FQNEAQ (reference sequence). V was shortened by 5 bases and J by 2 bases, with 16 bases between the two germline ends. This table comes from immunoSEQ multiplex PCR, and its TCRdb copy is limited to in-frame clones, with some not included. This table has about 97,000 clones, approximately 84% appearing once. The chain recombines TRBV7-9 with TRBJ2-7; tentative D call: TRBD2 (6 bases). Specimen: peripheral blood. The TCR sequence derives from a man aged 60-69 years with acute or convalescent COVID-19. The DNA for the CDR3 is TGTGCCAGCAGCCAAGCCGGGACTCCTACCTACGAGCAGTACTTC. This sequence encodes CASSQAGTPTYEQYF.